This is a list of T cell receptor beta chains from one sample in a study of cytomegalovirus exposure and HLA in healthy donors. The data were produced by immunoSEQ multiplex PCR, yet TCRdb's version contains in-frame clones alone and is incomplete. The data show some 170,000 clones, approximately 80% seen once. Sequencing was performed on PBMCs. These receptors all come from a woman in her twenties or thirties in good health and CMV-seronegative. CDR3s include the opening cysteine and the closing phenylalanine or tryptophan. Fields, in order: CDR3 length, J gene, clone size, V gene, D gene, CDR3 DNA, CDR3 protein. A D gene is named only where the DNA matches it firmly. Rows may omit the clone size; those that give it use once, few, many or a size class.

CDR3 length: 16
J gene: TRBJ1-1
clone size: few
V gene: TRBV14
D gene: NA
CDR3 DNA: TGTGCCAGCAGCCAACCCGGGGGGTGGTGGGACACTGAAGCTTTCTTT
CDR3 protein: CASSQPGGWWDTEAFF

CDR3 length: 18
J gene: TRBJ1-4
clone size: NA
V gene: TRBV5-1
D gene: NA
CDR3 DNA: TGCGCCAGCAGCTTGGGCCCCCCCGGACAGTTTCAAAATGAAAAACTGTTTTTT
CDR3 protein: CASSLGPPGQFQNEKLFF

CDR3 length: 15
J gene: TRBJ1-2
clone size: once
V gene: TRBV10-3
D gene: TRBD1
CDR3 DNA: TGTGCCATCAGTGATAGTCGGGACAGGGGCCATGGCTACACCTTC
CDR3 protein: CAISDSRDRGHGYTF

CDR3 length: 14
J gene: TRBJ1-1
clone size: NA
V gene: TRBV18
D gene: NA
CDR3 DNA: TGTGCCAGCTCACCGGTGGGAGGGGACACTGAAGCTTTCTTT
CDR3 protein: CASSPVGGDTEAFF

CDR3 length: 15
J gene: TRBJ2-7
clone size: NA
V gene: TRBV10-2
D gene: NA
CDR3 DNA: TGCGCCAGCAGTGATATCATGGGGGCCGGGTACGAGCAGTACTTC
CDR3 protein: CASSDIMGAGYEQYF

CDR3 length: 13
J gene: TRBJ2-1
clone size: few
V gene: TRBV5-6
D gene: NA
CDR3 DNA: TGTGCCAGCAGCCCCGGGGGAGACAATGAGCAGTTCTTC
CDR3 protein: CASSPGGDNEQFF

CDR3 length: 13
J gene: TRBJ1-2
clone size: NA
V gene: TRBV18
D gene: TRBD1
CDR3 DNA: TGTGCCAGCTCCCGAGAACAGGGGGATGGCTACACCTTC
CDR3 protein: CASSREQGDGYTF

CDR3 length: 16
J gene: TRBJ1-4
clone size: NA
V gene: TRBV19
D gene: TRBD1
CDR3 DNA: TGTGCCAGTAGTATAGATTCCGGGACAGGGTATGAAAAACTGTTTTTT
CDR3 protein: CASSIDSGTGYEKLFF

CDR3 length: 14
J gene: TRBJ2-7
clone size: NA
V gene: TRBV7-6
D gene: TRBD1
CDR3 DNA: TGTGCCAGCAGCCCAGACAGGGGCCCCTACGAGCAGTACTTC
CDR3 protein: CASSPDRGPYEQYF

CDR3 length: 15
J gene: TRBJ1-1
clone size: NA
V gene: TRBV6-1
D gene: TRBD1
CDR3 DNA: TGTGCCAGCAGTGGATTCGGGACAGGGGGCACTGAAGCTTTCTTT
CDR3 protein: CASSGFGTGGTEAFF

CDR3 length: 16
J gene: TRBJ1-4
clone size: NA
V gene: TRBV28
D gene: NA
CDR3 DNA: TGTGCCAGCAGTGGAAACGCGGGGACAACTAATGAAAAACTGTTTTTT
CDR3 protein: CASSGNAGTTNEKLFF

CDR3 length: 14
J gene: TRBJ1-1
clone size: NA
V gene: TRBV15
D gene: NA
CDR3 DNA: TGTGCCACCAAGTGGGCCAACATGAACACTGAAGCTTTCTTT
CDR3 protein: CATKWANMNTEAFF

CDR3 length: 18
J gene: TRBJ1-2
clone size: NA
V gene: TRBV7-9
D gene: NA
CDR3 DNA: TGTGCCAGCAGCTTATTGCTCGGTCGGGTTTGGGAGCCCGGTGGCTACACCTTC
CDR3 protein: CASSLLLGRVWEPGGYTF

CDR3 length: 14
J gene: TRBJ1-6
clone size: few
V gene: TRBV6-5
D gene: NA
CDR3 DNA: TGTGCCAGCAGCCCGGGACTGATAAATTCACCCCTCCACTTT
CDR3 protein: CASSPGLINSPLHF

CDR3 length: 16
J gene: TRBJ1-2
clone size: NA
V gene: TRBV15
D gene: NA
CDR3 DNA: TGTGCCACCAGCAGAGATCACGGCAGTCTGACTTATGGCTACACCTTC
CDR3 protein: CATSRDHGSLTYGYTF

CDR3 length: 13
J gene: TRBJ1-1
clone size: NA
V gene: TRBV7-9
D gene: NA
CDR3 DNA: TGTGCCAGCTTACGGGGGGGCGGCACTGAAGCTTTCTTT
CDR3 protein: CASLRGGGTEAFF

CDR3 length: 14
J gene: TRBJ1-1
clone size: NA
V gene: TRBV7-9
D gene: NA
CDR3 DNA: TGTGCCAGCAGCCTACCCCTACCTTACACTGAAGCTTTCTTT
CDR3 protein: CASSLPLPYTEAFF

CDR3 length: 13
J gene: TRBJ1-1
clone size: once
V gene: TRBV7-9
D gene: NA
CDR3 DNA: TGTGCCAGTCAGGAAGTTATGAACACTGAAGCTTTCTTT
CDR3 protein: CASQEVMNTEAFF

CDR3 length: 15
J gene: TRBJ1-1
clone size: NA
V gene: TRBV28
D gene: NA
CDR3 DNA: TGTGCCAGCAGAAGTTACGGGTATGAGAACACTGAAGCTTTCTTT
CDR3 protein: CASRSYGYENTEAFF

CDR3 length: 15
J gene: TRBJ2-4
clone size: once
V gene: TRBV19
D gene: NA
CDR3 DNA: TGTGCCAGTAGTGTCAGGGGCGCAGCCAAAAACAGTCAGTACTTC
CDR3 protein: CASSVRGAAKNSQYF

CDR3 length: 13
J gene: TRBJ2-2
clone size: NA
V gene: TRBV7-9
D gene: NA
CDR3 DNA: TGTGCCAGCAGCTCAACAGGGACCGGGGAGCTGTTTTTT
CDR3 protein: CASSSTGTGELFF

CDR3 length: 13
J gene: TRBJ2-1
clone size: NA
V gene: TRBV5-4
D gene: NA
CDR3 DNA: TGTGCCAGCAGCCTGGACAGTTACAATGAGCAGTTCTTC
CDR3 protein: CASSLDSYNEQFF

CDR3 length: 14
J gene: TRBJ2-7
clone size: NA
V gene: TRBV14
D gene: TRBD2
CDR3 DNA: TGTGCCAGCAGCGGACTAGCGGGTTTCTACGAGCAGTACTTC
CDR3 protein: CASSGLAGFYEQYF

CDR3 length: 15
J gene: TRBJ2-7
clone size: NA
V gene: TRBV29-1
D gene: TRBD1
CDR3 DNA: TGCAGCGTTGGACCCACAGGGGGCAGAGGGTACGAGCAGTACTTC
CDR3 protein: CSVGPTGGRGYEQYF